This T cell receptor (beta chain) is from a study of a mutant IDH1 vaccine in newly diagnosed glioma. Study details: Averaging roughly 40 years of age, treated patients were approximately 62% male and approximately 40% female. Standard pretreatment was either radiotherapy, temozolomide, or, for most, radiochemotherapy with temozolomide.

Sequencing was performed with immunoSEQ multiplex PCR; in TCRdb, only in-frame clones are kept and a portion is missing. The sample holds 50,000 or so clones, roughly 89% seen once. As for time point: baseline, week 1 (first vaccination visit). Sample treatment: pre-vaccination baseline after standard-of-care therapy. Tumors from donors were new WHO grade 3 or 4 IDH1-mutant astrocytomas with ATRX loss. Study results and limitations: With respect to changes in top peripheral T cell clonotypes, pseudoprogression seemed unrelated.

Worth noting for this clone: Antigen: not known.

This sample comprised PBMCs, obtained from a glioma patient treated with radiotherapy, temozolomide or both. The sequence derives from a man aged 40-50 years with glioma.

The CDR3 protein is CASSLGSKPPNGEGSSTNYGYTF. In DNA, the CDR3 is TGTGCCAGCAGCTTAGGTTCAAAACCCCCTAACGGTGAAGGGTCCTCGACAAACTATGGCTACACCTTC. V is TRBV13 and J is TRBJ1-2; no firm D call. Germline CDR1 is PRHDT and CDR2 is FYEKMQ (reference sequence). V shed 0 bases and J shed 2 bases, with 34 bases lying between them. The CDR3 sequence is 23 residues long.